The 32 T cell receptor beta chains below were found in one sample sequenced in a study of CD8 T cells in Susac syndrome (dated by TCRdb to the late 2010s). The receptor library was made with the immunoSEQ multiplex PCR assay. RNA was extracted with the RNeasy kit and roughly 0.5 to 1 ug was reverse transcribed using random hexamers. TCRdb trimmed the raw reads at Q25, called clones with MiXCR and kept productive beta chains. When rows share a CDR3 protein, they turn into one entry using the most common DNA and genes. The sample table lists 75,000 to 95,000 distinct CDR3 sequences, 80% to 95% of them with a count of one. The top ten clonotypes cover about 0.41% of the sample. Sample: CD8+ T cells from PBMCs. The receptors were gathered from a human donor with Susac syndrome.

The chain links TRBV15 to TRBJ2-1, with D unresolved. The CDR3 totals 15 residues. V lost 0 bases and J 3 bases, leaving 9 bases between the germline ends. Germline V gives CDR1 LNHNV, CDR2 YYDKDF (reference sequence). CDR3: CATSRDWAGYNEQFF. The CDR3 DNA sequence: TGTGCCACCAGCAGAGATTGGGCAGGCTACAATGAGCAGTTCTTC.

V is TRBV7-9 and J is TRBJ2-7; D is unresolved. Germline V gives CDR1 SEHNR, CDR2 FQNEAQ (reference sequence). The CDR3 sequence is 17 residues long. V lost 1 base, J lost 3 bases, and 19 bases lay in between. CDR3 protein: CASSLGAPRGGFYEQYF. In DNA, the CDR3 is TGTGCCAGCAGCTTAGGGGCCCCCCGTGGCGGTTTCTACGAGCAGTACTTC.

In DNA form, the CDR3 reads TGTGCCAGCTCACCAACCCAATACAATGAGCAGTTCTTC. This sequence encodes CASSPTQYNEQFF. The V call is TRBV18, the J call TRBJ2-1; D ambiguous. Germline CDR1 and CDR2: KGHSH and LQKENI. There are 13 residues in the CDR3. V was clipped by 2 bases and J by 4 bases, with 6 bases between them. Supplemented by reference TRBV18 and TRBJ2-1, the full variable domain reads NAGVMQNPRHLVRRRGQEARLRCSPMKGHSHVYWYRQLPEEGLKFMVYLQKENIIDESGMPKERFSAEFPKEGPSILRIQQVVRGDSAAYFCASSPTQYNEQFFGPGTRLTVL.

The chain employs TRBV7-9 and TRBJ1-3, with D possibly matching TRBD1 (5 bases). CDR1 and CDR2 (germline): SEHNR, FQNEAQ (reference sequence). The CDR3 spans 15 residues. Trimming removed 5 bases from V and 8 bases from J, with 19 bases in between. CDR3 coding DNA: TGTGCCAGCAGCACAACCAACAGGAGAGGGGACACCATATATTTT. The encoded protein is CASSTTNRRGDTIYF. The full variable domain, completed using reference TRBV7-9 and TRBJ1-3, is DTGVSQNPRHKITKRGQNVTFRCDPISEHNRLYWYRQTLGQGPEFLTYFQNEAQLEKSRLLSDRFSAERPKGSFSTLEIQRTEQGDSAMYLCASSTTNRRGDTIYFGEGSWLTVV.

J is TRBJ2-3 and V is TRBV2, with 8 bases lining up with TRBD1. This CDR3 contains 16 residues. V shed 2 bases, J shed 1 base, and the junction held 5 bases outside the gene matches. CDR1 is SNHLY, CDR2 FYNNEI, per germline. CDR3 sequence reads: CASSELGTGGTDTQYF. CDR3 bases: TGTGCCAGCAGTGAACTTGGGACAGGAGGCACAGATACGCAGTATTTT.

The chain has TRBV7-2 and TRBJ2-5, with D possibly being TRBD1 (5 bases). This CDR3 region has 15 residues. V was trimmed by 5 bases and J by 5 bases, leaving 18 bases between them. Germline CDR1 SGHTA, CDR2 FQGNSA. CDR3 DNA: TGTGCCAGCAGCCCTACGCGACCCCCAGGGGAGACCCAGTACTTC. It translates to CASSPTRPPGETQYF.

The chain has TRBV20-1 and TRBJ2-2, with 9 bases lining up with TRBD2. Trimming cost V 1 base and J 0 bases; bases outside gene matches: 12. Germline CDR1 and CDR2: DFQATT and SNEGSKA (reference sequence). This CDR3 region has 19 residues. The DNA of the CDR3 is TGCAGTGCTAGAGGCGGAGGCCTAGCGGGGTCCGCGAACACCGGGGAGCTGTTTTTT. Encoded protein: CSARGGGLAGSANTGELFF.

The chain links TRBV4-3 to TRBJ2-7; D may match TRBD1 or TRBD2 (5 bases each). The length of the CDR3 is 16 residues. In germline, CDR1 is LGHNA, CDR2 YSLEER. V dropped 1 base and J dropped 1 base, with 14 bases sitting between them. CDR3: CASSQGLGEPSYEQYF. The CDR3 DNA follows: TGCGCCAGCAGCCAAGGGCTGGGGGAGCCGTCCTACGAGCAGTACTTC.

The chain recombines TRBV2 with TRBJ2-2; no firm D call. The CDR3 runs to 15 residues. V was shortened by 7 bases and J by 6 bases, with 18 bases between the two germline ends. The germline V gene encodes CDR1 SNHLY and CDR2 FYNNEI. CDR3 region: CASIITLGGAGELFF. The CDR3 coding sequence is TGTGCCAGCATTATTACCCTCGGTGGGGCCGGGGAGCTGTTTTTT.

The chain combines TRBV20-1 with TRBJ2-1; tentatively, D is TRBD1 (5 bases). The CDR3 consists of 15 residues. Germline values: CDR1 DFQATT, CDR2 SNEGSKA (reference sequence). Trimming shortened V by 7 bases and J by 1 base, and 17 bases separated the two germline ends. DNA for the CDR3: TGCAGTGTTCACTCTACAGGTCGGTCCTACAATGAGCAGTTCTTC. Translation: CSVHSTGRSYNEQFF.

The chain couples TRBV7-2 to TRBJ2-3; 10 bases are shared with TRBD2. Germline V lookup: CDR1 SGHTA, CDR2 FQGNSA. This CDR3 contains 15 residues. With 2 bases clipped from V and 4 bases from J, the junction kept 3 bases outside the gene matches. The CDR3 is CASSLLAGEPDTQYF. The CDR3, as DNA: TGTGCCAGCAGCTTACTAGCGGGAGAACCAGATACGCAGTATTTT.

CDR3 sequence reads: CASNDSVDEQYF. The CDR3 bases are TGTGCCAGCAATGACAGCGTTGACGAGCAGTACTTC. This chain links TRBV6-1 with TRBJ2-7; D might be TRBD1 (5 bases). V was clipped by 7 bases and J by 5 bases, with 12 bases between them. The CDR3 is made up of 12 amino acids. In germline, CDR1 is MNHNS, CDR2 SASEGT.

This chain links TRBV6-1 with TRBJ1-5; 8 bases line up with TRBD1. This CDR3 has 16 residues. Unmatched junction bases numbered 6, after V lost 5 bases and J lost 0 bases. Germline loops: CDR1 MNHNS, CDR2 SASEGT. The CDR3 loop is CASSKQGDYSNQPQHF. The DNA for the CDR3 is TGTGCCAGCAGTAAACAGGGGGATTATAGCAATCAGCCCCAGCATTTT.

The CDR3 DNA is TGTGCCAGCAGTGGGACTAGCGGGAGGTTCACCGGGGAGCTGTTTTTT. Its translation is CASSGTSGRFTGELFF. The rearrangement uses TRBV6-2 or TRBV6-3 and TRBJ2-2; TRBD2 matches 15 bases. V shed 5 bases and J 4 bases; nucleotides not matched to a gene: 2. The CDR3 is made up of 16 amino acids. Germline V gives CDR1 MNHEY, CDR2 SVGEGT.

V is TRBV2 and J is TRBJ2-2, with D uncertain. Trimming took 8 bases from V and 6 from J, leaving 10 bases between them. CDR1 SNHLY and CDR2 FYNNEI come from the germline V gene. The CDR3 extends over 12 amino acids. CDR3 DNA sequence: TGTGCCAGCGGCCTCGGGCCCGGGGAGCTGTTTTTT. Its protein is CASGLGPGELFF.

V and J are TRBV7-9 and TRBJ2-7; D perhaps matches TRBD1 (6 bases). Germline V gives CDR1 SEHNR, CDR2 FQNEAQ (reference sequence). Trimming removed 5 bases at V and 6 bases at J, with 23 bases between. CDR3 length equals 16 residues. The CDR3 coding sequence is TGTGCCAGCAGCCCGGCGCAGGGGTCATTCTTAGTCGAGCAGTACTTC. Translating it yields CASSPAQGSFLVEQYF.

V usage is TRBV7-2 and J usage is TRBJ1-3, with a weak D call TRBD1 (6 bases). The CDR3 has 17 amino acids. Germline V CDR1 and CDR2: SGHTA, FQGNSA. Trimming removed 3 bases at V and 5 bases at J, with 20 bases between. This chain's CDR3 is CASSFPYGTSLRNTIYF. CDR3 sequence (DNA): TGTGCCAGCAGCTTCCCCTACGGGACATCGCTGAGAAACACCATATATTTT.

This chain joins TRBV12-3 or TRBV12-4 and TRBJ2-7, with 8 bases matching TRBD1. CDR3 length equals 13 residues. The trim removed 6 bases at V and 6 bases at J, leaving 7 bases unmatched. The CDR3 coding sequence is TGTGCCAGCAGGATGGACAGGGTGTCCGAGCAGTACTTC. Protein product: CASRMDRVSEQYF.

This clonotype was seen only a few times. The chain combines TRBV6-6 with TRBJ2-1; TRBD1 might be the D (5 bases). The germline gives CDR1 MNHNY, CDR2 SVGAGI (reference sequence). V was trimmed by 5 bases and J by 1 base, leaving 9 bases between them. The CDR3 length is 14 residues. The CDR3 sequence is CASSPPGSYNEQFF. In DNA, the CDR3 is TGTGCCAGCAGTCCCCCAGGGTCCTACAATGAGCAGTTCTTC.

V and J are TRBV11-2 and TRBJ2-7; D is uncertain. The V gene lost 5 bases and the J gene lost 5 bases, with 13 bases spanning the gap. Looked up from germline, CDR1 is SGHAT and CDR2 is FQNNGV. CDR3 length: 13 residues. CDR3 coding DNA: TGTGCCAGCAGCCCTTCGCCGGGCCACGAGCAGTACTTC. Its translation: CASSPSPGHEQYF.

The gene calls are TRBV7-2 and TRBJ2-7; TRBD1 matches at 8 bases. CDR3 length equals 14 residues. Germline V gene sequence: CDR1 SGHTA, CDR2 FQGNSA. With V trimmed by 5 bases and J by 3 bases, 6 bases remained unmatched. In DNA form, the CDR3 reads TGTGCCAGCAGCCACATGACAGGGGACTACGAGCAGTACTTC. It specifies CASSHMTGDYEQYF.

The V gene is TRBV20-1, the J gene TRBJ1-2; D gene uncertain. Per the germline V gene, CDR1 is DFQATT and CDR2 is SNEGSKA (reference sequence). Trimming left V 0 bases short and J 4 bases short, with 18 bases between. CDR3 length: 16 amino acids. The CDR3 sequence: CSAREKKLNHGYGYTF. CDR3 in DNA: TGCAGTGCTAGAGAGAAAAAGCTAAACCACGGCTATGGCTACACCTTC.

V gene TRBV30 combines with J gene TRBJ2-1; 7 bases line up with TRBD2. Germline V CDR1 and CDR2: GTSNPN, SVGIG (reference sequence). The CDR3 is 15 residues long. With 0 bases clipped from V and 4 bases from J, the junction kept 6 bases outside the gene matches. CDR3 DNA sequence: TGTGCCTGGAGTGTACGGCGGGGGAGGTACAATGAGCAGTTCTTC. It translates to CAWSVRRGRYNEQFF. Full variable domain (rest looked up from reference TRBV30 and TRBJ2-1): SQTIHQWPATLVQPVGSPLSLECTVEGTSNPNLYWYRQAAGRGLQLLFYSVGIGQISSEVPQNLSASRPQDRQFILSSKKLLLSDSGFYLCAWSVRRGRYNEQFFGPGTRLTVL.

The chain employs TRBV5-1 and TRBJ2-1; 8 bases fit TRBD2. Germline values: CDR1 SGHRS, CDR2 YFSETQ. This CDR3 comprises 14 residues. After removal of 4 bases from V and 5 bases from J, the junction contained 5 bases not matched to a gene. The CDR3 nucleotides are TGCGCCAGCAGCGGCGGGGGGCCGGACAATGAGCAGTTCTTC. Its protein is CASSGGGPDNEQFF.

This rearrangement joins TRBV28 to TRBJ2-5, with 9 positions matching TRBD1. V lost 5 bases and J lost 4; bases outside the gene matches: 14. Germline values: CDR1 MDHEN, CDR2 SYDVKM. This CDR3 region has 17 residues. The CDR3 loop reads CASSTSNRGLVGETQYF. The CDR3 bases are TGTGCCAGCAGTACATCCAACAGGGGGCTGGTCGGAGAGACCCAGTACTTC.

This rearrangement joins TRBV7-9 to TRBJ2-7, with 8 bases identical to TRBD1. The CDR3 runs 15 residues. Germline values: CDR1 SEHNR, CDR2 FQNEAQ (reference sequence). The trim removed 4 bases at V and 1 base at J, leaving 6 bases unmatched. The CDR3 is CASSSHRGRSYEQYF. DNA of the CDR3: TGTGCCAGCAGCTCTCACAGGGGGAGATCCTACGAGCAGTACTTC.

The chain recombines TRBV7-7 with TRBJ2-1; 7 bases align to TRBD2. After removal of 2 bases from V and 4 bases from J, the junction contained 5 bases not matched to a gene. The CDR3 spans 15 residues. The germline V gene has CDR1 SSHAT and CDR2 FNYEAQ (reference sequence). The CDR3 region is CASSLQASGYNEQFF. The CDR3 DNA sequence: TGTGCCAGCAGCTTACAGGCTAGCGGTTACAATGAGCAGTTCTTC. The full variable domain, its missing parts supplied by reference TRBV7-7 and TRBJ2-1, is GAGVSQSPRYKVTKRGQDVTLRCDPISSHATLYWYQQALGQGPEFLTYFNYEAQPDKSGLPSDRFSAERPEGSISTLTIQRTEQRDSAMYRCASSLQASGYNEQFFGPGTRLTVL.

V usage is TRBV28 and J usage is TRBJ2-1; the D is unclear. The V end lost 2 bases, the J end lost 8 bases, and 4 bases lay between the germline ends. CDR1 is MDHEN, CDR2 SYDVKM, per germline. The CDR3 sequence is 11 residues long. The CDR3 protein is CASSLGYEQFF. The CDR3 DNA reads TGTGCCAGCAGTTTAGGCTATGAGCAGTTCTTC. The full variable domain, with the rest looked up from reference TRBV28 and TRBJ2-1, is DVKVTQSSRYLVKRTGEKVFLECVQDMDHENMFWYRQDPGLGLRLIYFSYDVKMKEKGDIPEGYSVSREKKERFSLILESASTNQTSMYLCASSLGYEQFFGPGTRLTVL.

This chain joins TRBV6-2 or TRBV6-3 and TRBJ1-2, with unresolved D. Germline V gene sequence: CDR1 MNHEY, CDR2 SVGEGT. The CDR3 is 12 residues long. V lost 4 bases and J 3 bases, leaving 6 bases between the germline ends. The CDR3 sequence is CASSSVDYGYTF. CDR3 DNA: TGTGCCAGCAGTTCCGTGGACTATGGCTACACCTTC.

Written as DNA, the CDR3 is TGTGCCAGCAGCCCTGGACAGGGGACGACCGAGCAGTACTTC. It specifies CASSPGQGTTEQYF. The chain links TRBV5-5 to TRBJ2-7; 9 nucleotides align to TRBD1. Germline V lookup: CDR1 SGHKS, CDR2 YYEKEE (reference sequence). The CDR3 totals 14 residues. Germline trimming cut 4 bases from V and 6 bases from J; bases unmatched to any gene: 8.

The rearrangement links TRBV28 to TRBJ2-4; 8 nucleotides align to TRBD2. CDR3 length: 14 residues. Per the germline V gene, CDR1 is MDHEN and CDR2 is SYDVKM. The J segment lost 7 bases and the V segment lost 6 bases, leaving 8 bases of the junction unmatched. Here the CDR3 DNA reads TGTGCCAGCAGCCTAGGACTAGCATCGAACATTCAGTACTTC. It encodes CASSLGLASNIQYF.

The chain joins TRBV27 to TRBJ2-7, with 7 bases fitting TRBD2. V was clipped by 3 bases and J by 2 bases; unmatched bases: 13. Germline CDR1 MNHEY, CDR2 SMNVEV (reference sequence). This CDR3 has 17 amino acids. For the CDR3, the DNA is TGTGCCAGCAGTTTTTCTAGCGGAGATAGACCCACCTACGAGCAGTACTTC. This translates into CASSFSSGDRPTYEQYF.